The TCR gamma chain described here comes from a study of γδ T cells in repeated Plasmodium falciparum infection. Study-level information: The natural-infection arm compared Malian children under seasonal malaria with matched Australian children. Timepoints: baseline, immediately before selected infections, and 21 days after every infection.

TCRdb reran clone calling via CATT on the multiplex PCR reads. The sample includes around 25,000 gamma-chain clones, around 3% seen only once; the top ten take around a third. Flow sorting of PBMC yielded separate Vgamma9/Vdelta2+ and Vdelta2-negative gammadelta T cell populations for bulk repertoire analysis. A few counts support this clone. Its specificity is not known. This likely traces to a read error, being one base from a far larger clone. The DNA is omitted, as the CDR3 cannot be located on it reliably, and the CDR3 follows TCRdb's listing. Notes on the study in general: Vgamma9/Vdelta2+ T cells showed a stable polyclonal repertoire with shared TCRgamma sequences.

CDR1 and CDR2 (germline): VINAFY, YDVSNSKD. The CDR3 extends over 30 residues, inclusive of both ends. This receptor was obtained from a pool of human donors (malaria-infected and uninfected, not separated). Sequencing was done on a sample of gamma-delta T cells from blood. No J gene call was made, and the V gene is TRGV5. CDR3 amino acids: CATWDSRVRNSLAVEQHLLSQVSIGRIQHF.